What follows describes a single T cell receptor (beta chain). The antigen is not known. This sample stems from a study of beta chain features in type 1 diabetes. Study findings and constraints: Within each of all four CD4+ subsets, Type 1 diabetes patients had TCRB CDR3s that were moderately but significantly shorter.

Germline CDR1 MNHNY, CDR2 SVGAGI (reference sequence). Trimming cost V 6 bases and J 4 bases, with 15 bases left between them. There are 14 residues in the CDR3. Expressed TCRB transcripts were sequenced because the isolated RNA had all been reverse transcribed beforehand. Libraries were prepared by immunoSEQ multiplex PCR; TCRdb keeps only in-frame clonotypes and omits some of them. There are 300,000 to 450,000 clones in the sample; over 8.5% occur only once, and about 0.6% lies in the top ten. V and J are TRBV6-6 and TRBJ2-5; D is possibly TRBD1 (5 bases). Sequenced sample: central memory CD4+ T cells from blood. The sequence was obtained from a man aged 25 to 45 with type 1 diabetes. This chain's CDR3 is CASSTTSQGETQYF. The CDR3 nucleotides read TGTGCCAGCAGCACCACCTCCCAGGGAGAGACCCAGTACTTC.